The 14 T cell receptor beta chains given below trace back to one sample, sequenced in a study of beta chain features in type 1 diabetes (dated by TCRdb to the late 2010s). General conclusions and limits of the study: Type 1 diabetes patients showed a moderate but significant shortening of TCRB CDR3 length in all four CD4+ subsets.

Their cognate antigens are unknown. Preparation of the library involved the immunoSEQ multiplex PCR assay. The entire amount of isolated RNA was reverse transcribed using the High Capacity cDNA Reverse Transcription Kit, so the sequenced TCRB transcripts were expressed ones. Held by TCRdb, this immuneACCESS table contains in-frame sequences only and omits some clones. Under half of the omission traces to an unresolved V gene where checked; the cause of the rest is unknown. A total of 500,000 to 650,000 clones appear in this sample, around 12% of them only once. The ten largest clones represent roughly 0.12% of the sample. What was sequenced was naive CD4+ T cells from blood. In light of the paper, this sample's cell subset or site label describes: true naive CD4+ T cells. The source of these receptors is a man aged 30 to 45 with type 1 diabetes.

This clone was detected a few times. The chain joins TRBV9 to TRBJ1-2, with a possible D match to TRBD1 (6 bases). Looked up from germline, CDR1 is SGDLS and CDR2 is YYNGEE. V lost 4 bases, J lost 1 base, and 17 bases lay in between. CDR3 length: 16 residues. CDR3 region: CASSPVNRDFNYGYTF. The CDR3, as DNA: TGTGCCAGCAGCCCAGTCAACAGGGATTTTAACTATGGCTACACCTTC.

This clone appeared a few times. V and J are TRBV7-9 and TRBJ2-7; D may be TRBD1 (5 bases). V dropped 6 bases and J dropped 5 bases, with 17 bases sitting between them. Germline V gene sequence: CDR1 SEHNR, CDR2 FQNEAQ (reference sequence). This CDR3 is 14 amino acids long. The CDR3 loop is CASSSRGASNEQYF. CDR3 DNA: TGTGCCAGCAGTTCTCGTGGGGCCTCAAACGAGCAGTACTTC.

The J gene is TRBJ2-7, the V gene TRBV18; D uncertain. V lost 6 bases, J lost 5 bases, and 17 bases lay in between. The CDR3 has 14 amino acids. Looked up from germline, CDR1 is KGHSH and CDR2 is LQKENI. The CDR3 DNA reads as TGTGCCAGCTCGCTGGAGCTACACGCGGACGAGCAGTACTTC. Its protein is CASSLELHADEQYF.

This clone has only a few counts. V and J are TRBV19 and TRBJ2-1; perhaps TRBD2 as D (5 bases). Trimming left V 3 bases short and J 2 bases short, with 23 bases between. CDR1 LNHDA and CDR2 SQIVND come from the germline V gene (reference sequence). The CDR3 has 19 residues. CDR3 bases: TGTGCCAGTAGTATGGGGTACGGGGTCGCGCCTCAGACCTACAATGAGCAGTTCTTC. This sequence encodes CASSMGYGVAPQTYNEQFF.

The V call is TRBV7-2, the J call TRBJ1-3, with unresolved D. V lost 4 bases, J lost 0 bases, and 10 bases lay in between. Germline CDR1 reads SGHTA; CDR2 reads FQGNSA. The CDR3 spans 15 residues. The CDR3 is CASSSYIPSGNTIYF. The CDR3 DNA is TGTGCCAGCAGCTCCTACATCCCCTCTGGAAACACCATATATTTT.

The rearrangement uses TRBV7-2 and TRBJ1-1; D is unclear. This CDR3 has 12 amino acids. With 3 bases removed from V and 7 bases from J, the gap between germline ends came to 9 bases. Germline CDR1 reads SGHTA; CDR2 reads FQGNSA. The CDR3 nucleotides are TGTGCCAGCAGCTTGATAGGTGATGAAGCTTTCTTT. Translation gives CASSLIGDEAFF.

This clone was picked up a small number of times. The chain couples TRBV10-3 to TRBJ1-2; D gene ambiguous. The CDR3 has 14 residues. CDR1 and CDR2 from the germline V gene are ENHRY and SYGVKD. V lost 6 bases and J 5 bases, leaving 16 bases between the germline ends. CDR3 bases: TGTGCCATCAGCGAGGGCTGGTTGGGGTATGGCTACACCTTC. This translates into CAISEGWLGYGYTF.

This chain joins TRBV7-9 and TRBJ1-4, with D possibly being TRBD1 (5 bases). Per the germline V gene, CDR1 is SEHNR and CDR2 is FQNEAQ (reference sequence). The V gene lost 5 bases and the J gene lost 3 bases, with 16 bases spanning the gap. This CDR3 spans 16 amino acids. The CDR3 coding sequence is TGTGCCAGCAGCAGCCACCTGGGGGATTCTAATGAAAAACTGTTTTTT. It specifies CASSSHLGDSNEKLFF.

The genes are TRBV7-9 and TRBJ1-2, with D uncertain. Germline CDR1 and CDR2: SEHNR and FQNEAQ (reference sequence). This CDR3 comprises 18 residues. Between the trimmed V and J ends, which lost 5 bases and 3 bases, there was a span of 25 bases. CDR3 amino acids: CASSPRWTGRLQDYGYTF. CDR3 coding DNA: TGTGCCAGCAGCCCAAGATGGACCGGGCGCCTTCAGGACTATGGCTACACCTTC.

This clone was observed a handful of times. This sequence joins TRBV7-9 and TRBJ2-7; 10 bases fit TRBD1. The germline CDR1 and CDR2 sequences are SEHNR and FQNEAQ (reference sequence). V shed 3 bases and J 3 bases; nucleotides not matched to a gene: 5. The length of the CDR3 is 15 residues. The CDR3 loop reads CASSFGTGDGYEQYF. As DNA, the CDR3 is TGTGCCAGCAGCTTTGGGACAGGGGACGGCTACGAGCAGTACTTC.

This clone was found a few times. V gene TRBV9 combines with J gene TRBJ2-2, with 7 positions matching TRBD1. The germline V gene has CDR1 SGDLS and CDR2 YYNGEE. Trimming cost V 0 bases and J 0 bases; bases outside gene matches: 2. This CDR3 spans 16 amino acids. CDR3 sequence (DNA): TGTGCCAGCAGCGTAGTAGGGACAGCGAACACCGGGGAGCTGTTTTTT. This encodes CASSVVGTANTGELFF.

This clone was detected only a few times. The chain combines TRBV10-3 with TRBJ1-4; 7 bases line up with TRBD1. The germline gives CDR1 ENHRY, CDR2 SYGVKD. The CDR3 covers 14 residues. V lost 5 bases, J lost 6 bases, and 6 bases stayed unmatched. The CDR3 sequence is CAISFDRDDEKLFF. The CDR3 nucleotides read TGTGCCATCAGTTTCGACAGGGATGATGAAAAACTGTTTTTT.

This clone occurred a few times. This chain links TRBV30 with TRBJ1-2, with a weak D call TRBD1 (6 bases). Per germline, CDR1 GTSNPN and CDR2 SVGIG (reference sequence). Trimming stripped 1 base from V and 4 bases from J, with 13 bases between. The CDR3 is made up of 14 amino acids. For the CDR3, the DNA is TGTGCCTGGAGTGCGGGACATCGGACCTATGGCTACACCTTC. This translates into CAWSAGHRTYGYTF.

The chain has TRBV27 and TRBJ2-1; 8 nucleotides agree with TRBD1. With V trimmed by 5 bases and J by 4 bases, 10 bases remained unmatched. The CDR3 is 16 amino acids. Per the germline V gene, CDR1 is MNHEY and CDR2 is SMNVEV (reference sequence). The CDR3 region is CASSLQGGVPYNEQFF. The CDR3 DNA reads TGTGCCAGCAGTCTACAGGGGGGAGTGCCTTACAATGAGCAGTTCTTC.